Sequencing of this T cell receptor beta chain was carried out in a study of CD8+ T cells in alopecia areata. Whole-study context: Each of the treated patients was given oral tofacitinib, 5 to 10 mg twice daily, for moderate-to-severe alopecia areata. Tofacitinib therapy took 6 to 18 months; 6 months off drug came after.

Extraction of RNA preceded its reverse transcription into cDNA, which served as the sequencing template. The table came from immunoSEQ multiplex PCR; TCRdb's copy has only in-frame clones and leaves some out. Counted here are about 97,000 clones, less than 50% occurring once; the ten biggest clones make up about 1.5%. Researchers gathered lesional scalp punch biopsies and peripheral blood from patients with alopecia areata. Trimming removed 3 bases from V and 2 bases from J, with 12 bases in between. CDR1 is SGHNT, CDR2 YYREEE, per germline (reference sequence). The CDR3 is 15 amino acids. Of note for this clone: What it binds is not known.

Whole-study findings and limits: Higher clonality was seen in lesional scalp than in normal scalp, especially in alopecia totalis/universalis.

The receptor was isolated from a human donor with alopecia areata. This rearrangement joins TRBV5-4 to TRBJ2-1, with D tentatively TRBD2 (6 bases). What was sequenced was CD4+ T cells sorted from blood. The DNA of the CDR3 is TGTGCCAGCAGCTCGGCGGGGAAACCCTACAATGAGCAGTTCTTC. This encodes CASSSAGKPYNEQFF.